Shown below are 30 T cell receptor beta chains from a single sample sequenced in a study of technical replicates of blood from a few donors. Sequencing used immunoSEQ multiplex PCR; TCRdb keeps in-frame clones, though not all of them. The sample includes 77,000 or so clones, 80% to 95% of them seen just once. Sequencing was performed on T cells isolated from PBMCs. Receptor source: a human donor in good health.

This clone was detected only a few times. The V and J genes are TRBV7-9 and TRBJ1-1; D remains unclear. The CDR3 loop spans 12 amino acids. Germline values: CDR1 SEHNR, CDR2 FQNEAQ (reference sequence). The V and J ends lost 6 bases and 4 bases respectively, with 9 bases between them. The CDR3 coding sequence is TGTGCCAGCAGTTCCTCCGGCACTGAAGCTTTCTTT. Protein sequence: CASSSSGTEAFF.

The chain uses TRBV11-3 and TRBJ1-4; D ambiguous. The CDR3 is 13 amino acids. Trimming removed 4 bases from V and 5 bases from J, with 8 bases in between. CDR1 and CDR2 (germline): SGHNT, YENEEA. CDR3 sequence: CASSSESNEKLFF. The CDR3 DNA reads as TGTGCCAGCAGCTCTGAGTCAAATGAAAAACTGTTTTTT.

J is TRBJ2-3 and V is TRBV10-3; 10 nucleotides agree with TRBD2. The germline V gene has CDR1 ENHRY and CDR2 SYGVKD. The CDR3 extends over 15 amino acids. Trimming at V came to 4 bases and at J to 1 base, leaving 2 bases not matched to a gene. This CDR3 is CAISGGTSGTDTQYF. CDR3 in DNA: TGTGCCATCAGTGGGGGGACTAGCGGCACAGATACGCAGTATTTT.

The V gene is TRBV28, the J gene TRBJ1-2; no clear D gene. CDR3 size: 15 residues. Germline CDR1 is MDHEN and CDR2 is SYDVKM. V lost 4 bases, J lost 3 bases, and 15 bases lay in between. The CDR3 coding sequence is TGTGCCAGCAGTTCCTCGGCGGGAGGGCACTATGGCTACACCTTC. It specifies CASSSSAGGHYGYTF.

The chain links TRBV28 to TRBJ2-3; a possible D gene is TRBD2 (6 bases). CDR1 is MDHEN and CDR2 is SYDVKM in the germline V gene. There are 14 residues in the CDR3. V lost 1 base to trimming and J lost 2 bases, with 7 bases between them. The CDR3 region has the DNA TGTGCCAGCAGTTTATCGGGGGACACAGATACGCAGTATTTT. Translated: CASSLSGDTDTQYF.

The chain combines TRBV30 with TRBJ1-1; 7 nucleotides line up with TRBD1. Germline V lookup: CDR1 GTSNPN, CDR2 SVGIG (reference sequence). This CDR3 comprises 14 residues. With V trimmed by 2 bases and J by 2 bases, 5 bases remained unmatched. The CDR3 nucleotides are TGTGCCTGGAGTCGCGACAGGGCTAACACTGAAGCTTTCTTT. Its translation is CAWSRDRANTEAFF.

This rearrangement joins TRBV19 to TRBJ2-7, with TRBD2 matching over 14 bases. The CDR3 consists of 16 residues. V was clipped by 5 bases and J by 3 bases; unmatched bases: 6. CDR1 and CDR2 (germline): LNHDA, SQIVND (reference sequence). The CDR3 sequence is CASSPGLAGDGYEQYF. As DNA, the CDR3 is TGTGCCAGTAGTCCGGGACTAGCGGGAGATGGCTACGAGCAGTACTTC.

The table lists this clone with a count of one. The J gene is TRBJ2-5, the V gene TRBV5-1; 7 bases are shared with TRBD1. V lost 4 bases and J lost 1; bases outside the gene matches: 7. Germline CDR1 and CDR2: SGHRS and YFSETQ. The length of the CDR3 is 15 residues. The CDR3 nucleotides read TGCGCCAGCAGCCTAGGGACAGCCGGCCAAGAGACCCAGTACTTC. Its translation is CASSLGTAGQETQYF.

The chain combines TRBV11-3 with TRBJ2-1; D uncertain. The CDR3 loop spans 13 amino acids. With 3 bases removed from V and 4 bases from J, the gap between germline ends came to 7 bases. The germline V gene encodes CDR1 SGHNT and CDR2 YENEEA. The CDR3 sequence: CASSLSAYNEQFF. CDR3 DNA: TGTGCCAGCAGCTTGTCAGCGTACAATGAGCAGTTCTTC.

The chain is built from TRBV7-9 and TRBJ1-2, with D possibly matching TRBD1 (6 bases). Germline V CDR1 and CDR2: SEHNR, FQNEAQ (reference sequence). The germline V and J ends were trimmed by 3 bases and 2 bases, with 7 bases remaining between them. The CDR3 is 13 residues long. The CDR3 sequence is CASSFTGNYGYTF. The CDR3 nucleotides are TGTGCCAGCAGCTTCACAGGGAACTATGGCTACACCTTC.

The CDR3 region has the DNA TGCGCCAGCAGCTACTCCTTGTTACCGGGACAGGCAAAAGAAAAACTGTTTTTT. It is translated as CASSYSLLPGQAKEKLFF. V gene TRBV5-1 combines with J gene TRBJ1-4; 8 bases map to TRBD1. Germline-derived CDR1 and CDR2 are SGHRS and YFSETQ. With 3 bases clipped from V and 8 bases from J, the junction kept 18 bases outside the gene matches. This CDR3 comprises 18 residues. The entire variable domain, with the rest obtained from reference TRBV5-1 and TRBJ1-4, is as follows: KAGVTQTPRYLIKTRGQQVTLSCSPISGHRSVSWYQQTPGQGLQFLFEYFSETQRNKGNFPGRFSGRQFSNSRSEMNVSTLELGDSALYLCASSYSLLPGQAKEKLFFGSGTQLSVL.

This chain joins TRBV6-5 and TRBJ2-7; TRBD1 agrees at 10 bases. The CDR3 extends over 15 amino acids. The V and J ends lost 0 bases and 5 bases, in that order; junction bases with no gene match: 4. Germline assignment: CDR1 MNHEY and CDR2 SVGAGI. The CDR3 region is CASSYSRTGGNEQYF. CDR3 DNA: TGTGCCAGCAGTTACTCGCGGACAGGGGGAAACGAGCAGTACTTC.

The gene calls are TRBV4-1 and TRBJ2-3; TRBD2 matches 14 bases. Germline CDR1 is MGHRA and CDR2 is YSYEKL. CDR3 size: 16 residues. Losses at the gene ends were 6 bases for V and 6 bases for J; bases not matched to a gene: 8. CDR3 DNA: TGCGCCAGCAGACATGTCGGACTAGCGGGAGGCGATACGCAGTATTTT. It codes for CASRHVGLAGGDTQYF.

The rearrangement uses TRBV9 and TRBJ1-2, with D uncertain. CDR3 length equals 11 residues. The germline gives CDR1 SGDLS, CDR2 YYNGEE. V gave up 7 bases and J gave up 4 bases, with 8 bases separating them. CDR3 amino acids: CASGDIYGYTF. The CDR3 nucleotides read TGTGCCAGCGGCGATATCTATGGCTACACCTTC.

J is TRBJ2-2 and V is TRBV15, with D possibly TRBD2 on 5 matching bases. The ends were cut back, 5 bases at V and 1 base at J, with 11 bases in the middle. The CDR3 length is 15 residues. Germline CDR1 LNHNV, CDR2 YYDKDF (reference sequence). The CDR3 DNA follows: TGTGCCACCAGCTATACGGGATGGAACACCGGGGAGCTGTTTTTT. This gives the protein CATSYTGWNTGELFF. The full variable domain, completed using reference TRBV15 and TRBJ2-2, is DAMVIQNPRYQVTQFGKPVTLSCSQTLNHNVMYWYQQKSSQAPKLLFHYYDKDFNNEADTPDNFQSRRPNTSFCFLDIRSPGLGDTAMYLCATSYTGWNTGELFFGEGSRLTVL.

The chain recombines TRBV5-1 with TRBJ2-1; 11 bases agree with TRBD2. With 0 bases clipped from V and 8 bases from J, the junction kept 4 bases outside the gene matches. The CDR3 contains 15 residues. Germline V gene sequence: CDR1 SGHRS, CDR2 YFSETQ. For the CDR3, the DNA is TGCGCCAGCAGCTTGGAGGGTAGCGGGAGGGATGAGCAGTTCTTC. It is translated as CASSLEGSGRDEQFF.

This clone was recorded once. The J gene is TRBJ2-7, the V gene TRBV30; 9 bases line up with TRBD2. CDR1 GTSNPN and CDR2 SVGIG come from the germline V gene (reference sequence). The trim removed 3 bases at V and 3 bases at J, leaving 9 bases unmatched. CDR3 length equals 15 residues. CDR3 region: CAWSVSGSSGYEQYF. CDR3 bases: TGTGCCTGGAGCGTTAGCGGGAGTAGTGGCTACGAGCAGTACTTC.

The V gene is TRBV19, the J gene TRBJ2-1, with 10 bases matching TRBD2. The length of the CDR3 is 15 residues. Unmatched junction bases numbered 5, after V lost 8 bases and J lost 1 base. Germline CDR1 reads LNHDA; CDR2 reads SQIVND (reference sequence). The CDR3: CASEVAGGSYNEQFF. CDR3 sequence (DNA): TGTGCCAGTGAAGTAGCGGGAGGTTCCTACAATGAGCAGTTCTTC.

The rearrangement uses TRBV28 and TRBJ2-7, with 9 bases fitting TRBD1. V lost 3 bases and J lost 3; bases outside the gene matches: 9. The CDR3 has 16 residues. Germline V gives CDR1 MDHEN, CDR2 SYDVKM. This CDR3 is CASSFSLRDRDYEQYF. The CDR3 DNA sequence: TGTGCCAGCAGTTTCTCTCTCCGGGACAGGGACTACGAGCAGTACTTC. Complete variable domain (other parts from reference TRBV28 and TRBJ2-7): DVKVTQSSRYLVKRTGEKVFLECVQDMDHENMFWYRQDPGLGLRLIYFSYDVKMKEKGDIPEGYSVSREKKERFSLILESASTNQTSMYLCASSFSLRDRDYEQYFGPGTRLTVT.

The rearrangement uses TRBV28 and TRBJ1-5, with TRBD1 matching 7 bases. V dropped 3 bases and J dropped 3; count of bases not matched to a gene: 8. This CDR3 contains 16 residues. CDR1 and CDR2 from the germline V gene are MDHEN and SYDVKM. The CDR3 spells CASSFEGGRNNQPQHF. The CDR3, as DNA: TGTGCCAGCAGTTTTGAAGGGGGCCGAAACAATCAGCCCCAGCATTTT.

The rearrangement joins TRBV2 to TRBJ1-2, with 10 bases identical to TRBD1. This CDR3 spans 15 amino acids. The ends lost 3 bases at V and 6 bases at J; junction bases unmatched: 7. Germline V CDR1 and CDR2: SNHLY, FYNNEI. The CDR3 nucleotides read TGTGCCAGCAGTGACCGGGACAGGGGAAGGCATGGCTACACCTTC. This translates into CASSDRDRGRHGYTF. The full variable domain, completed using reference TRBV2 and TRBJ1-2, is EPEVTQTPSHQVTQMGQEVILRCVPISNHLYFYWYRQILGQKVEFLVSFYNNEISEKSEIFDDQFSVERPDGSNFTLKIRSTKLEDSAMYFCASSDRDRGRHGYTFGSGTRLTVV.

The chain is built from TRBV13 and TRBJ2-7, with 11 bases lining up with TRBD2. In germline, CDR1 is PRHDT, CDR2 FYEKMQ (reference sequence). This CDR3 region has 19 residues. J gave up 1 base and V 5 bases, and 16 bases lay outside the gene matches. Here the CDR3 reads CASSPWGLAGGGSSYEQYF. CDR3 coding DNA: TGTGCCAGCAGCCCCTGGGGGCTAGCGGGAGGTGGGAGTTCCTACGAGCAGTACTTC.

CDR3 DNA: TGTGCCGCCACACCGGGACTGATTAATGAAAAACTGTTTTTT. The encoded protein is CAATPGLINEKLFF. This chain uses TRBV30 with TRBJ1-4; tentative D call: TRBD1 (5 bases). V dropped 8 bases and J dropped 4 bases, with 17 bases sitting between them. The CDR3 has 14 amino acids. Germline CDR1 reads GTSNPN; CDR2 reads SVGIG (reference sequence).

V and J are TRBV9 and TRBJ2-7; possible D gene TRBD2, 5 bases. V lost 0 bases to trimming and J lost 6 bases, with 16 bases between them. Germline values: CDR1 SGDLS, CDR2 YYNGEE. The CDR3 spans 15 residues. CDR3 in DNA: TGTGCCAGCAGCGTAGGTGGTTATGGACTTTTCGAGCAGTACTTC. The encoded protein is CASSVGGYGLFEQYF.

The chain joins TRBV29-1 to TRBJ2-7; 9 bases match TRBD1. The CDR3 consists of 13 residues. Germline trimming cut 6 bases from V and 3 bases from J; bases unmatched to any gene: 6. Germline V lookup: CDR1 SQVTM, CDR2 ANQGSEA. This chain's CDR3 is CSVSGTGSYEQYF. Here the CDR3 DNA reads TGCAGCGTCTCCGGGACAGGGAGCTACGAGCAGTACTTC.

The chain links TRBV7-8 to TRBJ2-3; TRBD1 agrees at 7 bases. The CDR3 is 13 amino acids. J was trimmed by 3 bases and V by 6 bases; bases with no gene match: 3. Germline V lookup: CDR1 SGHVS, CDR2 FQNEAQ. CDR3 protein: CASSKQGTDTQYF. CDR3 sequence (DNA): TGTGCCAGCAGTAAACAGGGGACAGATACGCAGTATTTT.

This clone was seen a single time. The V call is TRBV19, the J call TRBJ2-7, with 8 bases matching TRBD1. The CDR3 is made up of 15 amino acids. Germline V gene data show CDR1 as LNHDA and CDR2 as SQIVND (reference sequence). V lost 7 bases and J lost 2; bases outside the gene matches: 10. The CDR3 DNA reads TGTGCCAGTACCCCTGGAACAGGGGGTACCTACGAGCAGTACTTC. Its translation: CASTPGTGGTYEQYF.

The V and J genes are TRBV9 and TRBJ2-2; 9 nucleotides line up with TRBD2. V lost 0 bases to trimming and J lost 4 bases; unmatched junction nucleotides: 4. Germline V lookup: CDR1 SGDLS, CDR2 YYNGEE. The CDR3 runs to 16 residues. CDR3 loop: CASSVASSGGTGELFF. CDR3 coding DNA: TGTGCCAGCAGCGTAGCTAGTAGCGGGGGCACCGGGGAGCTGTTTTTT.

This clone was seen once. The chain combines TRBV6-1 with TRBJ1-4; 9 nucleotides line up with TRBD1. Germline V gives CDR1 MNHNS, CDR2 SASEGT. The CDR3 covers 15 residues. Germline trimming cut 7 bases from V and 4 bases from J; bases unmatched to any gene: 7. CDR3 coding DNA: TGTGCCAGCATGCTCGGGACAGGGATTAATGAAAAACTGTTTTTT. Translation: CASMLGTGINEKLFF.

The rearrangement uses TRBV7-3 and TRBJ1-1; the match to TRBD1 covers 8 bases. CDR1 is SGHTA, CDR2 FQGTGA, per germline. J lost 2 bases, V lost 4 bases, and 3 bases had no gene match. This CDR3 region has 14 residues. DNA of the CDR3: TGTGCCAGCAGCTCAACAGGGGGAAACACTGAAGCTTTCTTT. Translation gives CASSSTGGNTEAFF. The full variable domain, rest sourced from reference TRBV7-3 and TRBJ1-1, is GAGVSQTPSNKVTEKGKYVELRCDPISGHTALYWYRQSLGQGPEFLIYFQGTGAADDSGLPNDRFFAVRPEGSVSTLKIQRTERGDSAVYLCASSSTGGNTEAFFGQGTRLTVV.